This T cell receptor beta chain is from a study of beta chain features in type 1 diabetes (dated by TCRdb to 2017 to 2018). The study in broad terms: No differences in mean age, gender distribution, total cell number or subset yield were found between patients and healthy donors. A total of over 95,000,000 sorted cells were examined across all samples, and RNA yield correlated strongly with the number of cells per subset. In the study, recently diagnosed type 1 diabetes patients and matched healthy donors were compared on the TCRB repertoires of their sorted circulating CD4+ T cell subsets. Whereas all 30 or so donors provided naive and central memory subsets, regulatory and stem cell-like memory subsets were isolated from just 8 patients and about 8 healthy donors. Points the paper makes about the study in general: Because cDNA was sequenced instead of genomic DNA, activated cells with high expression could be over-represented, although the groups did not differ in activation or CD3 levels. Naive, central memory and regulatory TCRB repertoires appeared more similar among patients than among healthy donors. Type 1 diabetes patients showed a moderate but significant shortening of TCRB CDR3 length in all four CD4+ subsets. Shorter templates might be favored by PCR, yet because patient and control samples were amplified and corrected together, any such skew would affect both groups equally. At VDJ recombination sites, type 1 diabetes patients had fewer insertions and more deleted nucleotides, which implies abnormalities in thymic rearrangement. HLA sub-analyses involved small numbers of individuals, so any influence of HLA type on TCRB rearrangement remained unresolved.

The entire isolated RNA was reverse transcribed using the High Capacity cDNA Reverse Transcription Kit, and thus expressed TCRB transcripts were sequenced. Deep immunoSEQ sequencing was applied to naive, central memory and regulatory T cell samples, giving an average of approximately 4 million total reads per sample. Sorted cells were lysed in RLT buffer and RNA was extracted with DNase-treated RNeasy Micro or Mini kits, depending on cell number. To prevent cross-contamination, every cell subset was processed on its own, while patient and healthy donor samples were processed together. Using the immunoSEQ multiplex PCR, TCRB sequences were amplified from cDNA into 87-bp fragments spanning the CDR3 region. The amplicons were sequenced using the Illumina HiSeq platform. On the authors' methods: Synthetic template baselines were used to correct PCR bias computationally, reads within Hamming distance 2 were collapsed together, and singletons that could not be merged were discarded. Reads were aligned against IMGT so that V, D and J genes, CDR3 length and insertions or deletions at six rearrangement sites could be assigned. Clonotype counts were normalized to sorted cell number within each subset before computing true diversity and Gini coefficients with the tcR R package. The overlap coefficient, calculated on TCRB nucleotide sequences, was used to measure repertoire sharing. Out-of-frame TCRB sequences from naive cells were analyzed as a proxy for the pre-selection repertoire. Drawn from immuneACCESS, this table holds only the in-frame rearrangements with V and J called that TCRdb kept. Clones are partly lost; checked studies trace under half to an unresolved V gene and leave the rest unexplained. Clone size and the V and J calls come from that table; the DNA yielded D and trimming. The sample table contains roughly 370,000 clones; only one count was recorded for 14% of them. The ten largest clones represent about 0.034% of the sample.

The trim is 3 bases for V and 1 base for J, with a gap of 19 bases between the germline ends. The CDR3 sequence holds 17 residues, the cysteine and phenylalanine included. Only the CDR3 DNA is retained, 51 bases long and in frame from the first base. CDR1 is given as MGHDK and CDR2 as SYGVNS, both from the germline V gene. A single peripheral blood draw of approximately 0.11 L on average was collected from each donor into heparinised tubes. A BD FACSAria II and a panel including CD45RO, CCR7, CD25, CD127, CD95 and CD27 were used to sort naive, central memory, regulatory and stem cell-like memory CD4+ T cells. Purity was above 98% for every sorted population. PBMCs were isolated right away by Lymphoprep density gradient centrifugation and were stained directly, without culture. So that batch effects would be minimized, each experiment stained and sorted samples in pairs, pairing one healthy donor with one patient.

The sample holds a few counts of this clone. Its antigen is currently not known. Qualities for individual bases were not recorded, and no much larger clone is one base off. This sequence originates from a young man in good health. The V and J genes are TRBV25-1 and TRBJ2-7; perhaps TRBD2 is the D gene, with 5 bases matching. Material: naive CD4+ T cells from blood. The cell subset or site label of this sample denotes: true naive CD4+ T cells. The bases read TGTGCCAGCAGTGATCCGAAAGAGGGCGGTCGATCCTACGAGCAGTACTTC. Its product reads: CASSDPKEGGRSYEQYF.